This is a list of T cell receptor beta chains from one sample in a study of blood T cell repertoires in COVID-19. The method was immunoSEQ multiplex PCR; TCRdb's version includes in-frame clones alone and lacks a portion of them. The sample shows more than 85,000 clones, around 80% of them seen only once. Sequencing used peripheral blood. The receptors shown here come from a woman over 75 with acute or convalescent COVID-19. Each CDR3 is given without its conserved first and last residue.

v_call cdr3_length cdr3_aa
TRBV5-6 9 ASSLSSTQY
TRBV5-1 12 ASFLDRPTDTQY
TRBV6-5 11 ASKAARGQPQH
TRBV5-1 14 ASSPPGGSSYNEQF
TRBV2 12 ASSGGQGKNEQF
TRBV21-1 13 ASLPHDRGYQPQH
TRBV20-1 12 SASRSDTKNIQY
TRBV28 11 ASNTGGTDTQY
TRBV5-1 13 ASNLTRGESYEQY
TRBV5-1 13 ASSLAPRQGGEQY
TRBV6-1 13 ASSEQGQNTDTQY
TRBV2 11 ATARDSFNEQF
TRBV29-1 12 SVTGGAPGQPQH
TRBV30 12 AWSVRGGYNEQF
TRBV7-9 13 ASSRDSVLTDTQY
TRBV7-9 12 ASSTGGTAYEQY
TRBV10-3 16 AIRTGGKTSGSVNEQF
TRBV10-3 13 AISGVGGVNTEAF
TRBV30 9 AWAPQFEAF
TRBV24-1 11 ATSDGSQETQY
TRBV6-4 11 ASSALRGTEAF
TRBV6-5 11 ASSFSHSYEQY
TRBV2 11 ASSSQGAGEAF
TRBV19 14 ASRGSWDRKNTEAF
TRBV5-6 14 ASSLLAHGLYNEQF
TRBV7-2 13 ASSRTSGTFDTQY
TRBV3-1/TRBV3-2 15 ASSGGTGFHSGNTIY